These 17 T cell receptor beta chains originate from one sample sequenced in a study of spatial heterogeneity in lung cancer. TCRdb re-derived calls from the 5' RACE reads in MiXCR, one entry per CDR3 protein. This table holds about 26,000 distinct CDR3 sequences, 9.5% to 15% found once. Sample time point: sample taken at primary tumor resection. Sequencing of whole RNA from tumor, nontumor lung or frozen PBMC involved no sorting. The specimen was PBMCs, collected at surgery. Receptors originate from a female donor with early-stage non-small cell lung cancer.

This clonotype was seen many times. The chain combines TRBV28 with TRBJ2-7, with D unresolved. Trimming left V 2 bases short and J 2 bases short, with 10 bases between. The CDR3 totals 14 residues. In germline, CDR1 is MDHEN, CDR2 SYDVKM. CDR3 residues: CASSLTRYPYEQYF. In DNA form, the CDR3 reads TGTGCCAGCAGTTTAACGAGGTACCCCTACGAGCAGTACTTC.

This clonotype was seen ten or more times. The gene calls are TRBV18 and TRBJ2-1; possible D gene TRBD1, 5 bases. The V and J ends lost 2 bases and 7 bases respectively, with 18 bases between them. Germline CDR1 reads KGHSH; CDR2 reads LQKENI. There are 16 residues in the CDR3. The CDR3 sequence: CASSPTQGRISNEQFF. CDR3 nucleotides: TGTGCCAGCTCACCAACCCAGGGTAGGATTTCGAATGAGCAGTTCTTC.

In this sample, this clonotype turned up many times. The rearrangement uses TRBV20-1 and TRBJ1-1; no reliable D call. The CDR3 has 15 residues. V was pared by 3 bases and J by 1 base, with 15 bases between. The V gene's germline CDR1 is DFQATT and CDR2 SNEGSKA (reference sequence). As DNA, the CDR3 is TGCAGTGCTAGTCTCGCCAGGCCATCGAACACTGAAGCTTTCTTT. Translated, it gives CSASLARPSNTEAFF.

This chain connects TRBV24-1 to TRBJ2-5; TRBD1 agrees at 10 bases. Unmatched junction bases numbered 8, after V lost 3 bases and J lost 2 bases. CDR1 KGHDR and CDR2 SFDVKD come from the germline V gene. CDR3 length equals 17 residues. This CDR3 is CATSDVTGGGRQETQYF. CDR3 bases: TGTGCCACCAGTGATGTGACAGGGGGCGGCCGACAAGAGACCCAGTACTTC.

In its sample, this clonotype was seen many times. The CDR3 DNA sequence: TGTGCCAGCAGCCAAGTATTTCGAGGGGCCAAAAACATTCAGTACTTC. Translation: CASSQVFRGAKNIQYF. V gene TRBV3-1 combines with J gene TRBJ2-4; possibly TRBD2 for D (5 bases). The CDR3 has 16 amino acids. V lost 1 base and J lost 1, with 11 bases in between. Looked up from germline, CDR1 is LGHDT and CDR2 is YNNKEL (reference sequence).

This clonotype was counted a few times. The rearrangement joins TRBV2 to TRBJ2-1; D may be TRBD1 (5 bases). V lost 4 bases, J lost 2 bases, and 12 bases lay in between. The CDR3 runs to 15 residues. Germline V gene lookup returns CDR1 SNHLY and CDR2 FYNNEI. DNA of the CDR3: TGTGCCAGCAGTGTTTGGACAAACGCCTACAATGAGCAGTTCTTC. It is translated as CASSVWTNAYNEQFF.

This clonotype was found many times. The V gene is TRBV5-5, the J gene TRBJ2-3, with D perhaps being TRBD1 or TRBD2 (5 bases each). The CDR3 sequence is 14 residues long. Germline CDR1 is SGHKS and CDR2 is YYEKEE (reference sequence). Trimming shortened V by 6 bases and J by 6 bases, and 17 bases separated the two germline ends. CDR3 region: CASIRAKEGDTQYF. The CDR3 nucleotides are TGTGCCAGCATCAGGGCCAAAGAGGGGGATACGCAGTATTTT.

This clonotype showed up many times. The chain recombines TRBV3-1 with TRBJ2-3; TRBD2 matches 11 bases. J was trimmed by 0 bases and V by 2 bases; bases with no gene match: 1. Germline-derived CDR1 and CDR2 are LGHDT and YNNKEL (reference sequence). The CDR3 has 16 amino acids. CDR3 amino acids: CASSQLAGGSTDTQYF. DNA for the CDR3: TGTGCCAGCAGCCAACTAGCGGGGGGTAGCACAGATACGCAGTATTTT.

This clonotype has a count of ten or more. This chain joins TRBV28 and TRBJ1-2, with D maybe TRBD1 (6 bases). Trimming removed 8 bases from V and 4 bases from J, with 14 bases in between. This CDR3 comprises 13 residues. CDR1 is MDHEN and CDR2 is SYDVKM in the germline V gene. CDR3 in DNA: TGTGCCAGCCAATTACCACAGGGCTATGGCTACACCTTC. It codes for CASQLPQGYGYTF.

This clonotype was observed many times. The rearrangement links TRBV24-1 to TRBJ2-4; TRBD1 might be the D (6 bases). The CDR3 runs to 13 residues. Germline lookup yields CDR1 KGHDR and CDR2 SFDVKD. V lost 7 bases, J lost 6 bases, and 12 bases lay in between. The CDR3 reads CATSSGQLNIQYF. The DNA for the CDR3 is TGTGCCACCAGCTCGGGACAATTAAACATTCAGTACTTC.

In its sample, this clonotype was seen many times. V gene TRBV20-1 combines with J gene TRBJ1-2; D is uncertain. From germline, CDR1 is DFQATT and CDR2 SNEGSKA (reference sequence). This CDR3 region has 15 residues. Trimming removed 3 bases at V and 0 bases at J, with 14 bases between. The CDR3 sequence is CSASWLGASNYGYTF. The CDR3 nucleotides read TGCAGTGCTAGTTGGTTAGGAGCTTCTAACTATGGCTACACCTTC.

The J gene is TRBJ2-5, the V gene TRBV7-9, with a weak D call TRBD1 (7 bases). V lost 0 bases and J lost 4, with 15 bases in between. The germline V gene has CDR1 SEHNR and CDR2 FQNEAQ (reference sequence). The CDR3 loop spans 16 amino acids. In DNA form, the CDR3 reads TGTGCCAGCAGCTTAGCGTGGTCAGGGGGGAGAGAGACCCAGTACTTC. Translated, it gives CASSLAWSGGRETQYF. The entire variable domain, with the rest obtained from reference TRBV7-9 and TRBJ2-5, is as follows: DTGVSQNPRHKITKRGQNVTFRCDPISEHNRLYWYRQTLGQGPEFLTYFQNEAQLEKSRLLSDRFSAERPKGSFSTLEIQRTEQGDSAMYLCASSLAWSGGRETQYFGPGTRLLVL.

This clonotype was observed a few times. The chain uses TRBV29-1 and TRBJ1-4; 9 bases align to TRBD1. V dropped 4 bases and J dropped 7; count of bases not matched to a gene: 10. The CDR3 runs 15 residues. Germline V gene sequence: CDR1 SQVTM, CDR2 ANQGSEA. The CDR3 loop is CSVGKGGQGGEKLFF. The CDR3 DNA reads as TGCAGCGTTGGGAAGGGGGGACAGGGCGGTGAAAAACTGTTTTTT.

The table lists this clonotype with many counts. This chain links TRBV27 with TRBJ1-6, with TRBD1 as a possible D gene (6 bases). V gave up 2 bases and J gave up 10 bases, with 15 bases separating them. The CDR3 has 15 residues. CDR1 and CDR2 from the germline V gene are MNHEY and SMNVEV (reference sequence). In DNA form, the CDR3 reads TGTGCCAGCAGTTTACAGGGGAGGTCTAACTCACCCCTCCACTTT. The encoded protein is CASSLQGRSNSPLHF.

This clonotype has at least ten counts. J is TRBJ2-1 and V is TRBV20-1; 14 nucleotides agree with TRBD2. The CDR3 loop spans 16 amino acids. V lost 5 bases to trimming and J lost 4 bases; unmatched junction nucleotides: 7. CDR1 is DFQATT and CDR2 is SNEGSKA in the germline V gene (reference sequence). The CDR3 DNA sequence: TGCAGTGCTGGCATTTGGACTAGCGGGGGGTACAATGAGCAGTTCTTC. Its protein product is CSAGIWTSGGYNEQFF.

Written as DNA, the CDR3 is TGCAGCGAATACTACGGCCGTTCCGAGCAGTACTTC. Protein sequence: CSEYYGRSEQYF. V is TRBV29-1 and J is TRBJ2-7; D is unclear. The CDR3 length is 12 residues. V shed 7 bases and J shed 6 bases, with 16 bases lying between them. Germline loops: CDR1 SQVTM, CDR2 ANQGSEA.

This clonotype was observed at least ten times. The chain couples TRBV6-6 to TRBJ2-3; 9 nucleotides align to TRBD2. After removal of 2 bases from V and 5 bases from J, the junction contained 2 bases not matched to a gene. This CDR3 is built from 14 residues. Germline loops: CDR1 MNHNY, CDR2 SVGAGI (reference sequence). The DNA of the CDR3 is TGTGCCAGCAGTTACGTGCGGGGGGGAGATACGCAGTATTTT. The encoded protein is CASSYVRGGDTQYF.